The 10 T cell receptor beta chains below all came from one sample that was sequenced in a study of prognosis after radiotherapy for stage I lung cancer. Multiplex PCR, run in two rounds, amplified TCR beta CDR3 from genomic DNA. Each TRBV and TRBJ gene had its own primer in the first PCR round. One entry per CDR3 protein results from TCRdb running MiXCR on the multiplex PCR reads. The sample holds 20,000 to 25,000 distinct CDR3 sequences, approximately 42% seen once. The source was PBMCs, collected before or after stereotactic body radiation therapy (not recorded which). These receptors were collected from a donor of 50 years or more with non-small cell lung cancer.

This clonotype was observed many times. The CDR3 coding sequence is TGTGCCAGCTCACCCCGGGACAGTTCTATGAACACTGAAGCTTTCTTT. Protein product: CASSPRDSSMNTEAFF. The gene calls are TRBV18 and TRBJ1-1, with 7 bases identical to TRBD1. V trimming: 3 bases; J trimming: 0 bases; junction bases outside the gene matches: 7. This CDR3 spans 16 amino acids. From germline, CDR1 is KGHSH and CDR2 LQKENI. Based on the CDR3 plus reference TRBV18 and TRBJ1-1, the full variable domain is NAGVMQNPRHLVRRRGQEARLRCSPMKGHSHVYWYRQLPEEGLKFMVYLQKENIIDESGMPKERFSAEFPKEGPSILRIQQVVRGDSAAYFCASSPRDSSMNTEAFFGQGTRLTVV.

This clonotype has ten or more counts. This sequence joins TRBV27 and TRBJ2-2, with 7 bases fitting TRBD1. Trimming at V came to 7 bases and at J to 2 bases, leaving 7 bases not matched to a gene. The V gene's germline CDR1 is MNHEY and CDR2 SMNVEV (reference sequence). CDR3 length equals 15 residues. DNA for the CDR3: TGTGCCAGCAAAGGGACAGAACTAAACACCGGGGAGCTGTTTTTT. This sequence encodes CASKGTELNTGELFF.

This clonotype has ten or more counts. This chain uses TRBV24-1 with TRBJ2-2; TRBD1 matches at 9 bases. This CDR3 has 16 residues. Trimming removed 3 bases from V and 5 bases from J; junction bases left unmatched: 6. Germline values: CDR1 KGHDR, CDR2 SFDVKD. The CDR3, as DNA: TGTGCCACCAGTGATCCGGGACAGGGTACTACCGGGGAGCTGTTTTTT. It translates to CATSDPGQGTTGELFF.

This clonotype has just a few counts. This rearrangement joins TRBV15 to TRBJ2-1; TRBD1 is a possible D gene (5 bases). Germline V lookup: CDR1 LNHNV, CDR2 YYDKDF (reference sequence). Trimming shortened V by 3 bases and J by 10 bases, and 16 bases separated the two germline ends. This CDR3 has 14 residues. CDR3 amino acids: CATSRELDSQEQFF. As DNA, the CDR3 is TGTGCCACCAGCAGGGAACTTGACAGTCAGGAGCAGTTCTTC.

The rearrangement links TRBV19 to TRBJ1-3; possibly TRBD1 for D (6 bases). The germline V gene encodes CDR1 LNHDA and CDR2 SQIVND (reference sequence). V lost 5 bases and J lost 8, with 13 bases in between. The CDR3 totals 13 residues. CDR3 in amino acids: CASSRLEGDTIYF. The DNA for the CDR3 is TGTGCCAGTAGTCGCCTGGAGGGGGACACCATATATTTT.

The V call is TRBV28, the J call TRBJ2-7, with 10 bases fitting TRBD2. This CDR3 contains 14 residues. The trim removed 3 bases at V and 5 bases at J, leaving 4 bases unmatched. Germline lookup yields CDR1 MDHEN and CDR2 SYDVKM. The DNA for the CDR3 is TGTGCCAGCAGTTTGCTAGCGGGAGCTAACGAGCAGTACTTC. Translation gives CASSLLAGANEQYF.

The chain has TRBV20-1 and TRBJ1-2, with TRBD1 identical over 8 bases. V lost 0 bases, J lost 8 bases, and 8 bases stayed unmatched. This CDR3 is built from 14 residues. The germline CDR1 and CDR2 sequences are DFQATT and SNEGSKA (reference sequence). The CDR3 nucleotides read TGCAGTGCTAGAGATATAGTTGGGACAGGAGGCTACACCTTC. This sequence encodes CSARDIVGTGGYTF.

This clonotype has at least ten counts. The chain links TRBV4-2 to TRBJ2-5, with a tentative D call TRBD1 (6 bases). CDR1 and CDR2 from the germline V gene are LGHNA and YNFKEQ. Trimming left V 4 bases short and J 4 bases short, with 16 bases between. The CDR3 spans 15 residues. CDR3 in amino acids: CASSPLPGHGETQYF. CDR3 in DNA: TGTGCCAGCAGCCCCCTCCCGGGACACGGAGAGACCCAGTACTTC.

The chain joins TRBV12-3 or TRBV12-4 to TRBJ2-7; perhaps TRBD1 as D (6 bases). Trimming took 3 bases from V and 6 from J, leaving 12 bases between them. The CDR3 runs to 13 residues. CDR3 loop: CASSLLGGGEQYF. Written as DNA, the CDR3 is TGTGCCAGCAGTTTGTTAGGGGGTGGCGAGCAGTACTTC.

This chain joins TRBV7-2 and TRBJ1-2, with D unresolved. This CDR3 region has 14 residues. V was cut by 0 bases and J by 7 bases, with 12 bases left in between. Per the germline V gene, CDR1 is SGHTA and CDR2 is FQGNSA. The CDR3 sequence is CASSLASIGSGYTF. DNA of the CDR3: TGTGCCAGCAGCTTAGCGTCCATAGGGAGTGGCTACACCTTC.